The text below deals with one TCR beta chain. Its matching antigen is unknown. This entry is derived from a study of CD4+ T cells in melanoma. Trimming took 3 bases from V and 2 from J, leaving 25 bases between them. CDR3 length: 19 residues. Germline CDR1 is KGHSH and CDR2 is LQKENI. Data came from immunoSEQ multiplex PCR; TCRdb stores just in-frame clones and leaves some out. This table holds more than 90,000 clones, around 92% found once. Whole-study results and caveats: Neoantigen-specific CD4+ T cells in melanoma reportedly had diverse differentiation states. CD8+ T cell, macrophage and B cell function reportedly correlated with neoantigen-specific CD4+ T cells.

The chain uses TRBV18 and TRBJ2-5; TRBD2 is a possible D gene (7 bases). What was sequenced was peripheral blood. The receptor was derived from a human donor with melanoma. CDR3 protein: CASSPLGREAQGRQETQYF. The CDR3 region has the DNA TGTGCCAGCTCACCGCTGGGACGGGAGGCCCAGGGGCGTCAAGAGACCCAGTACTTC.